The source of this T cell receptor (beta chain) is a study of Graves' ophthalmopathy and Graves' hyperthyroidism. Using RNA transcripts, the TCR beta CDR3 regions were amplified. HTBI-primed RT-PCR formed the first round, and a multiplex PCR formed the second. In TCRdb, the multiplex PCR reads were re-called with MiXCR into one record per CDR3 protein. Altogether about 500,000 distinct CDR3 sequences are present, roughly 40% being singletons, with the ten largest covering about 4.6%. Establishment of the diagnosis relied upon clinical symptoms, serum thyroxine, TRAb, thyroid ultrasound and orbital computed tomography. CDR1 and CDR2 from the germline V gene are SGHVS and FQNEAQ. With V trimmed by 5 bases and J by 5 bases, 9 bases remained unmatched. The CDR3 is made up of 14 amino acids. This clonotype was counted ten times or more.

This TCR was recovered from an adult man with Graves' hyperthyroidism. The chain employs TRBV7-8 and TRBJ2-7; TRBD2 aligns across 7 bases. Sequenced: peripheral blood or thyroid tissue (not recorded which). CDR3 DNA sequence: TGTGCCAGCAGCAATCCGGGGGGTAGCGACGAGCAGTACTTC. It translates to CASSNPGGSDEQYF.